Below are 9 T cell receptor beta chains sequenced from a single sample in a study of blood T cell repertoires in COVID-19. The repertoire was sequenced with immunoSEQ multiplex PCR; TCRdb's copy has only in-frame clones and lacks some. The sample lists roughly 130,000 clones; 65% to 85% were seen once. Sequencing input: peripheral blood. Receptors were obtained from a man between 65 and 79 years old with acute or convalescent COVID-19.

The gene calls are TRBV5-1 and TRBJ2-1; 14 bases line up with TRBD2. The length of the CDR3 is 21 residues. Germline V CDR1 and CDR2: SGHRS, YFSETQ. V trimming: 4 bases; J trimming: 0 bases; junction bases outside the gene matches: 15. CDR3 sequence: CASSPRSPGLAGASSYNEQFF. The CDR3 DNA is TGCGCCAGCAGCCCGCGGTCCCCGGGACTAGCGGGGGCTAGCTCCTACAATGAGCAGTTCTTC.

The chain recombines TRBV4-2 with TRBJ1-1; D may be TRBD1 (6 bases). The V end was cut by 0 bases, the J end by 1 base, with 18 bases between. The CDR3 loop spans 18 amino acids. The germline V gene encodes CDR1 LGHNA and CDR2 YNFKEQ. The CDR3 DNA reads TGTGCCAGCAGCCAAGATCGGGGGGGCAGTACAACGAACACTGAAGCTTTCTTT. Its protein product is CASSQDRGGSTTNTEAFF.

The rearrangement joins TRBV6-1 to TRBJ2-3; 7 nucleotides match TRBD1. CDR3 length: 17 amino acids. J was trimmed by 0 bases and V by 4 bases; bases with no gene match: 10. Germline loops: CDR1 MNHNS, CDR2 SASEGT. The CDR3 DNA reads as TGTGCCAGCAGTGGCCCCCGGAGGACAGGAAGCACAGATACGCAGTATTTT. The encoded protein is CASSGPRRTGSTDTQYF.

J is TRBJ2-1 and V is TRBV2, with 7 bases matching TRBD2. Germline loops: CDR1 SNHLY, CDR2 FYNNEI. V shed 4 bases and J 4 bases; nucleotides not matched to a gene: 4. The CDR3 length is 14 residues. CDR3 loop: CASSGLADYNEQFF. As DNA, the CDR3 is TGTGCCAGCAGTGGGCTAGCGGATTACAATGAGCAGTTCTTC.

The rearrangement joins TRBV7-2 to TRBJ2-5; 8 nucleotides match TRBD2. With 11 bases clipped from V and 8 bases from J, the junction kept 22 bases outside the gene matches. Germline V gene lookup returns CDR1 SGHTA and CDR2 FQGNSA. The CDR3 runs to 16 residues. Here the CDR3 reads CAALNQAGVAGRTQYF. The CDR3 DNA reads TGTGCCGCCTTAAACCAAGCGGGGGTGGCGGGACGAACCCAGTACTTC.

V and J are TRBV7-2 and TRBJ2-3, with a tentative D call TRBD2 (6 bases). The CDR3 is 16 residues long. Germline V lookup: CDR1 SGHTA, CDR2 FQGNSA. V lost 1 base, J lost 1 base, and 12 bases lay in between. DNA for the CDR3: TGTGCCAGCAGCTTAGGGGGACTCCTCGGCACAGATACGCAGTATTTT. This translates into CASSLGGLLGTDTQYF. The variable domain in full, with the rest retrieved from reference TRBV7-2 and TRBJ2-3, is GAGVSQSPSNKVTEKGKDVELRCDPISGHTALYWYRQSLGQGLEFLIYFQGNSAPDKSGLPSDRFSAERTGGSVSTLTIQRTQQEDSAVYLCASSLGGLLGTDTQYFGPGTRLTVL.

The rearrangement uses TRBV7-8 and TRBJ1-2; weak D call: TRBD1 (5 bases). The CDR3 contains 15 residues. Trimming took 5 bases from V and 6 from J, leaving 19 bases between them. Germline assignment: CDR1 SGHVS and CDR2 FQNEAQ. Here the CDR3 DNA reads TGTGCCAGCAGCCCGACCGGGACGGGAGTGAATGGCTACACCTTC. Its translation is CASSPTGTGVNGYTF.

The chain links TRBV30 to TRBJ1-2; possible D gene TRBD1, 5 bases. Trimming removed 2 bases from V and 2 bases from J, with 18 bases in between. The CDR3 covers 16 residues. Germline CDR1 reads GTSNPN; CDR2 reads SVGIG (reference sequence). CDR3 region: CAWSTPIRVNNYGYTF. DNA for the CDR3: TGTGCCTGGAGTACACCGATCAGGGTAAACAACTATGGCTACACCTTC. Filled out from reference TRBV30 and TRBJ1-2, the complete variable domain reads SQTIHQWPATLVQPVGSPLSLECTVEGTSNPNLYWYRQAAGRGLQLLFYSVGIGQISSEVPQNLSASRPQDRQFILSSKKLLLSDSGFYLCAWSTPIRVNNYGYTFGSGTRLTVV.

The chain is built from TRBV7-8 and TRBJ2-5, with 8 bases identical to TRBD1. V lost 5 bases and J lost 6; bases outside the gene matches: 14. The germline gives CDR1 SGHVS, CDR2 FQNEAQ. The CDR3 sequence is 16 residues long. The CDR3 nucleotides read TGTGCCAGCAGCAACTTAGAAAGGACAGGGTTACAGACCCAGTACTTC. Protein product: CASSNLERTGLQTQYF.